The 28 T cell receptor beta chains reported below all come from one sample, sequenced in a study of blood T cell repertoires in COVID-19. Sequenced by immunoSEQ multiplex PCR; TCRdb stores in-frame clones only, minus some. The table lists 250,000 to 350,000 clones, 85% to 90% of them singletons. Specimen: peripheral blood. Receptor source: a woman aged 30 to 39 with COVID-19, enrolled during active disease.

The chain is built from TRBV28 and TRBJ1-2, with D maybe TRBD1 (6 bases). Germline CDR1 is MDHEN and CDR2 is SYDVKM. V was clipped by 3 bases and J by 7 bases, with 15 bases between them. The CDR3 length is 14 residues. CDR3 sequence reads: CASSFHQGWGGYTF. CDR3 in DNA: TGTGCCAGCAGTTTCCACCAGGGGTGGGGTGGCTACACCTTC.

The chain employs TRBV27 and TRBJ2-7; 8 bases align to TRBD2. V shed 6 bases, J shed 0 bases, and the junction held 7 bases outside the gene matches. This CDR3 region has 15 residues. The germline CDR1 and CDR2 sequences are MNHEY and SMNVEV (reference sequence). The CDR3: CASSLAGVDSYEQYF. The CDR3 DNA reads as TGTGCCAGCAGCCTAGCGGGCGTTGACTCCTACGAGCAGTACTTC.

In this sample, this clone turned up once. The chain uses TRBV18 and TRBJ1-1, with D possibly TRBD1 on 6 matching bases. Germline lookup yields CDR1 KGHSH and CDR2 LQKENI. The CDR3 loop spans 15 amino acids. The ends were cut back, 1 base at V and 0 bases at J, with 9 bases in the middle. The CDR3 is CASSPLDRLNTEAFF. CDR3 in DNA: TGTGCCAGCTCACCACTGGACAGACTGAACACTGAAGCTTTCTTT.

The rearrangement uses TRBV6-6 and TRBJ1-2, with D perhaps TRBD1 (6 bases). The CDR3 totals 14 residues. Deletions cut 0 bases from V and 5 bases from J, with 10 bases between. Germline-derived CDR1 and CDR2 are MNHNY and SVGAGI (reference sequence). CDR3 in DNA: TGTGCCAGCAGTTACTCGGACAGTTCTTATGGCTACACCTTC. This sequence encodes CASSYSDSSYGYTF.

This clone has only one observation. The chain recombines TRBV5-1 with TRBJ1-2, with a tentative D call TRBD1 (5 bases). The V end was cut by 0 bases, the J end by 8 bases, with 11 bases between. The CDR3 totals 13 residues. Germline V gene data show CDR1 as SGHRS and CDR2 as YFSETQ. Written as DNA, the CDR3 is TGCGCCAGCAGCTTGGAAGGGGTGGAGGGCTACACCTTC. Translating it yields CASSLEGVEGYTF.

CDR3 in DNA: TGTGCCAGCAGCTTAGTGGTCACAGGGGGCAGGGACATTCAGTACTTC. It specifies CASSLVVTGGRDIQYF. The rearrangement joins TRBV11-2 to TRBJ2-4; 9 bases agree with TRBD1. Looked up from germline, CDR1 is SGHAT and CDR2 is FQNNGV. This CDR3 has 16 amino acids. J was trimmed by 8 bases and V by 1 base; bases with no gene match: 9. Combining the CDR3 with reference TRBV11-2 and TRBJ2-4 gives the whole variable domain EAGVAQSPRYKIIEKRQSVAFWCNPISGHATLYWYQQILGQGPKLLIQFQNNGVVDDSQLPKDRFSAERLKGVDSTLKIQPAKLEDSAVYLCASSLVVTGGRDIQYFGAGTRLSVL.

The chain carries TRBV21-1 and TRBJ2-1; TRBD1, the table's D call, lacks a check against the DNA. TRBV21-1 is flagged as a pseudogene. The CDR3 covers 15 residues. CDR3 loop: CASSKGRSSYNEQFF. CDR3 bases: TGTGCCAGCAGCAAAGGTCGCAGCTCCTACAATGAGCAGTTCTTC.

This sequence joins TRBV6-1 and TRBJ1-1, with TRBD1 as a possible D gene (6 bases). Germline-derived CDR1 and CDR2 are MNHNS and SASEGT. The CDR3 covers 13 residues. V shed 1 base and J shed 4 bases, with 7 bases lying between them. In DNA, the CDR3 is TGTGCCAGCAGTGAAGACAGGGCCACTGAAGCTTTCTTT. Protein sequence: CASSEDRATEAFF.

Only a few counts were recorded for this clone. The chain has TRBV14 and TRBJ2-7; tentative D call: TRBD1 (5 bases). V shed 0 bases and J shed 5 bases, with 14 bases lying between them. Germline V lookup: CDR1 SGHDN, CDR2 FVKESK. The CDR3 runs to 15 residues. This chain's CDR3 is CASSQDERGFDEQYF. The CDR3 DNA reads TGTGCCAGCAGCCAAGATGAAAGGGGATTCGACGAGCAGTACTTC. Full variable domain (missing parts from reference TRBV14 and TRBJ2-7): EAGVTQFPSHSVIEKGQTVTLRCDPISGHDNLYWYRRVMGKEIKFLLHFVKESKQDESGMPNNRFLAERTGGTYSTLKVQPAELEDSGVYFCASSQDERGFDEQYFGPGTRLTVT.

For the CDR3, the DNA is TGTGCCAGCAGCCCCCAGGACAGGGGCTCCTACAATGAGCAGTTCTTC. This sequence encodes CASSPQDRGSYNEQFF. V usage is TRBV11-2 and J usage is TRBJ2-1, with 9 bases fitting TRBD1. V gave up 5 bases and J gave up 0 bases; unmatched junction bases: 5. Germline V gene data show CDR1 as SGHAT and CDR2 as FQNNGV. The CDR3 runs to 16 residues.

This chain uses TRBV12-5 with TRBJ1-1; TRBD1 matches at 7 bases. The CDR3 length is 18 residues. Germline assignment: CDR1 LGHNT and CDR2 FRNRAP. V lost 0 bases and J lost 6; bases outside the gene matches: 16. The CDR3 reads CASGLVLGQGVSLSEAFF. The CDR3 bases are TGTGCTAGTGGTTTGGTACTCGGGCAGGGGGTAAGTTTGTCTGAAGCTTTCTTT.

This sequence joins TRBV19 and TRBJ1-1; D gene ambiguous. Trimming removed 5 bases at V and 0 bases at J, with 10 bases between. From germline, CDR1 is LNHDA and CDR2 SQIVND (reference sequence). The CDR3 sequence is 14 residues long. CDR3 region: CASSVSGLNTEAFF. For the CDR3, the DNA is TGTGCCAGTAGTGTTAGCGGTTTGAACACTGAAGCTTTCTTT.

V usage is TRBV28 and J usage is TRBJ1-6, with TRBD1 matching 9 bases. Unmatched junction bases numbered 2, after V lost 5 bases and J lost 0 bases. The CDR3 is 16 amino acids. Per the germline V gene, CDR1 is MDHEN and CDR2 is SYDVKM. The DNA of the CDR3 is TGTGCCAGCAGTGGGACAGGGAGCTCCTATAATTCACCCCTCCACTTT. This encodes CASSGTGSSYNSPLHF. Full variable domain (outside the CDR3, taken from reference TRBV28 and TRBJ1-6): DVKVTQSSRYLVKRTGEKVFLECVQDMDHENMFWYRQDPGLGLRLIYFSYDVKMKEKGDIPEGYSVSREKKERFSLILESASTNQTSMYLCASSGTGSSYNSPLHFGNGTRLTVT.

The chain employs TRBV27 and TRBJ2-3; no firm D call. The length of the CDR3 is 14 residues. CDR1 is MNHEY and CDR2 is SMNVEV in the germline V gene (reference sequence). The V and J ends lost 6 bases and 2 bases respectively, with 12 bases between them. CDR3 nucleotides: TGTGCCAGCAGGGTGAGCGCCTTCACAGATACGCAGTATTTT. Translation gives CASRVSAFTDTQYF.

The chain links TRBV18 to TRBJ2-1; tentatively, D is TRBD1 (6 bases). CDR3 length: 15 residues. V was shortened by 1 base and J by 3 bases, with 10 bases between the two germline ends. Germline V gives CDR1 KGHSH, CDR2 LQKENI. The CDR3 sequence is CASSPQTGDYNEQFF. CDR3 nucleotides: TGTGCCAGCTCACCACAGACAGGAGACTACAATGAGCAGTTCTTC.

The chain is built from TRBV11-2 and TRBJ1-3, with D perhaps TRBD1 (6 bases). CDR1 and CDR2 from the germline V gene are SGHAT and FQNNGV. This CDR3 spans 17 amino acids. Trimming left V 4 bases short and J 2 bases short, with 18 bases between. CDR3 in amino acids: CASSSQPGGRTGNTIYF. The CDR3 coding sequence is TGTGCCAGCAGCTCCCAACCGGGGGGGCGGACTGGAAACACCATATATTTT.

This clone was recorded once. The chain carries TRBV5-1 and TRBJ2-2; 9 bases map to TRBD2. This CDR3 comprises 16 residues. After removal of 1 base from V and 5 bases from J, the junction contained 6 bases not matched to a gene. Germline values: CDR1 SGHRS, CDR2 YFSETQ. CDR3 in amino acids: CASSLIAGEGTGELFF. The CDR3 DNA follows: TGCGCCAGCAGCTTGATAGCGGGAGAAGGGACCGGGGAGCTGTTTTTT.

The count of this clone is one. The chain joins TRBV10-3 to TRBJ1-6; 8 nucleotides line up with TRBD1. V was clipped by 10 bases and J by 10 bases; unmatched bases: 18. Germline CDR1 and CDR2: ENHRY and SYGVKD. This CDR3 is built from 16 residues. The CDR3 sequence: CATTGQGPNIGSPLHF. CDR3 sequence (DNA): TGTGCCACCACCGGACAGGGACCGAATATTGGGTCACCCCTCCACTTT.

The V and J genes are TRBV6-4 and TRBJ1-1, with unresolved D. The CDR3 sequence is 14 residues long. With 0 bases removed from V and 3 bases from J, the gap between germline ends came to 8 bases. Germline CDR1 is MRHNA and CDR2 is SNTAGT. The CDR3 DNA follows: TGTGCCAGCAGTGACTCGACCGCGGACACTGAAGCTTTCTTT. It specifies CASSDSTADTEAFF.

The genes are TRBV9 and TRBJ1-3; D is unresolved. CDR1 is SGDLS, CDR2 YYNGEE, per germline. The CDR3 consists of 16 residues. Trimming took 4 bases from V and 0 from J, leaving 14 bases between them. CDR3 nucleotides: TGTGCCAGCAGCCCCTCCCCGAGTTCCTCTGGAAACACCATATATTTT. It encodes CASSPSPSSSGNTIYF.

The CDR3 here is CASSVGEGVGYEQFF. CDR3 DNA: TGTGCCAGCAGCGTAGGAGAGGGAGTTGGGTATGAGCAGTTCTTC. The V and J genes are TRBV9 and TRBJ2-1; a possible D gene is TRBD2 (5 bases). Germline CDR1 SGDLS, CDR2 YYNGEE. The ends were cut back, 0 bases at V and 8 bases at J, with 15 bases in the middle. The CDR3 contains 15 residues.

This chain joins TRBV18 and TRBJ1-3, with D possibly TRBD1 on 5 matching bases. The CDR3 is made up of 15 amino acids. V was clipped by 4 bases and J by 0 bases, with 10 bases between them. CDR1 is KGHSH, CDR2 LQKENI, per germline. The CDR3 sequence is CASSLEGLSGNTIYF. CDR3 in DNA: TGTGCCAGCTCACTAGAGGGACTCTCTGGAAACACCATATATTTT. Full variable domain (rest looked up from reference TRBV18 and TRBJ1-3): NAGVMQNPRHLVRRRGQEARLRCSPMKGHSHVYWYRQLPEEGLKFMVYLQKENIIDESGMPKERFSAEFPKEGPSILRIQQVVRGDSAAYFCASSLEGLSGNTIYFGEGSWLTVV.

The rearrangement joins TRBV7-8 to TRBJ2-7; D not certain. The ends were cut back, 4 bases at V and 0 bases at J, with 13 bases in the middle. CDR1 and CDR2 from the germline V gene are SGHVS and FQNEAQ. CDR3 length equals 15 residues. CDR3 sequence reads: CASSSAPGGSYEQYF. Written as DNA, the CDR3 is TGTGCCAGCAGCTCAGCTCCGGGTGGCTCCTACGAGCAGTACTTC.

CDR3 DNA sequence: TGCGCCAGCAGACACGTAGGGACTAGCTCCTACGAGCAGTACTTC. Its translation is CASRHVGTSSYEQYF. The genes are TRBV5-1 and TRBJ2-7; 8 bases are shared with TRBD2. V dropped 5 bases and J dropped 0; count of bases not matched to a gene: 7. The CDR3 sequence is 15 residues long. CDR1 is SGHRS, CDR2 YFSETQ, per germline.

The rearrangement links TRBV7-8 to TRBJ1-5, with TRBD1 matching 9 bases. Germline V lookup: CDR1 SGHVS, CDR2 FQNEAQ. V was clipped by 5 bases and J by 7 bases; unmatched bases: 9. The CDR3 sequence is 15 residues long. CDR3 loop: CASSDRDRGDQPQHF. CDR3 bases: TGTGCCAGCAGCGATAGAGACAGGGGGGACCAGCCCCAGCATTTT.

The gene calls are TRBV7-9 and TRBJ2-1; 8 bases match TRBD1. Germline CDR1 SEHNR, CDR2 FQNEAQ (reference sequence). J lost 8 bases, V lost 0 bases, and 9 bases had no gene match. The CDR3 spans 16 residues. The CDR3 sequence is CASSLASQGAVDEQFF. In DNA form, the CDR3 reads TGTGCCAGCAGCTTAGCGTCCCAGGGGGCTGTGGATGAGCAGTTCTTC.

The CDR3 loop reads CASSPTPGLAGTDTQYF. The CDR3 DNA is TGTGCCAGCAGCCCCACACCGGGACTAGCGGGAACAGATACGCAGTATTTT. The chain carries TRBV7-9 and TRBJ2-3; 13 bases align to TRBD2. The J segment lost 3 bases and the V segment lost 5 bases, leaving 8 bases of the junction unmatched. The germline V gene has CDR1 SEHNR and CDR2 FQNEAQ (reference sequence). The CDR3 spans 17 residues.

V and J are TRBV9 and TRBJ1-2; D is unclear. Per the germline V gene, CDR1 is SGDLS and CDR2 is YYNGEE. Trimming took 0 bases from V and 2 from J, leaving 11 bases between them. The CDR3 consists of 15 residues. As DNA, the CDR3 is TGTGCCAGCAGCGTAGCAACAGAGATGAACTATGGCTACACCTTC. Residues: CASSVATEMNYGYTF.